The clone carrying this T cell receptor (beta chain) was detected ten times or more. Its antigen remains unknown. Bone marrow was sampled from every patient at the time of active disease. These data come from a study of read filtering for tumor transcriptome and immune sequencing. About the study: Fewer than 10 patients were R-ISS I, about 16 were R-ISS II, six or seven were R-ISS III. Study conclusions and caveats: Sorted CD138-negative bone marrow cells were not purified T cells. RNA-seq captured clonotypes less deeply and reliably than IR-seq.

Trimming removed 5 bases from V and 4 bases from J, with 13 bases in between. The CDR3 runs 14 residues. Germline CDR1 SGHTA, CDR2 FQGNSA. This library used approximately 390 ng RNA and molecular barcoded adaptors spanning alpha/delta and beta/gamma chains. MiXCR, applied by TCRdb to the reads, yields one record per CDR3 protein. Found here are about 58,000 distinct CDR3 sequences, 9% to 15% of them singletons; the top ten hold approximately 16%. Sequenced material: a population of CD138-negative cells sorted from bone marrow. This rearrangement joins TRBV7-2 to TRBJ2-3, with D maybe TRBD2 (5 bases). This TCR was sampled from a donor at least 40 years old with multiple myeloma. CDR3 loop: CASSLITSSDTQYF. CDR3 coding DNA: TGTGCCAGCAGCCTAATAACTAGTTCAGATACGCAGTATTTT.